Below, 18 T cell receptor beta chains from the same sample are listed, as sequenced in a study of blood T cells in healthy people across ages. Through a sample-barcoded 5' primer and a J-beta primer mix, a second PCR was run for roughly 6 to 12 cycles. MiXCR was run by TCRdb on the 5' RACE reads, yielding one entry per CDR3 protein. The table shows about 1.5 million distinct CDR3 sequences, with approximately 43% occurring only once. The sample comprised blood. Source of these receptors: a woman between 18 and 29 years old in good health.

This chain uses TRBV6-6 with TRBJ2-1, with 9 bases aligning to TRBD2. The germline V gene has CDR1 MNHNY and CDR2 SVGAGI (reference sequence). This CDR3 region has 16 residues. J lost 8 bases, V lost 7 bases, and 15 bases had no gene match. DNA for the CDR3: TGTGCCAGCAATCCTACGGGGGCGGGAGGGCCTCATGAGCAGTTCTTC. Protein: CASNPTGAGGPHEQFF.

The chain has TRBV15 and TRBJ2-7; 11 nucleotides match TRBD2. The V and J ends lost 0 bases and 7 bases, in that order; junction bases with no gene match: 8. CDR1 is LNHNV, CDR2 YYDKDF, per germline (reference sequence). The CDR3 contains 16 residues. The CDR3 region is CATSRESSGGNNEQYF. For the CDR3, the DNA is TGTGCCACCAGCAGAGAGTCTAGCGGGGGGAACAATGAGCAGTACTTC.

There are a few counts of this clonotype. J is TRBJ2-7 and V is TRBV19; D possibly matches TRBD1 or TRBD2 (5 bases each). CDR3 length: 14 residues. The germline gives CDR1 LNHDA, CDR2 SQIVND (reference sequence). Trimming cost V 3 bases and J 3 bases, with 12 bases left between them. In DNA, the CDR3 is TGTGCCAGTAGTATTCGGGACGGTTTCTACGAGCAGTACTTC. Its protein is CASSIRDGFYEQYF. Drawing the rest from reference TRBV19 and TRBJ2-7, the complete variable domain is DGGITQSPKYLFRKEGQNVTLSCEQNLNHDAMYWYRQDPGQGLRLIYYSQIVNDFQKGDIAEGYSVSREKKESFPLTVTSAQKNPTAFYLCASSIRDGFYEQYFGPGTRLTVT.

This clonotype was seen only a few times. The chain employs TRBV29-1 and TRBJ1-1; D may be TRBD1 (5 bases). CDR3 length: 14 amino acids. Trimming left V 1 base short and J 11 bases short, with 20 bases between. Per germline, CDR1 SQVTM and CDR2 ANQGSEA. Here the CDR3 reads CSVEVQGTLNRAFF. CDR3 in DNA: TGCAGCGTTGAAGTTCAAGGGACCTTAAATCGGGCTTTCTTT. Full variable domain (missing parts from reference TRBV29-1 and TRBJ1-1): SAVISQKPSRDICQRGTSLTIQCQVDSQVTMMFWYRQQPGQSLTLIATANQGSEATYESGFVIDKFPISRPNLTFSTLTVSNMSPEDSSIYLCSVEVQGTLNRAFFGQGTRLTVV.

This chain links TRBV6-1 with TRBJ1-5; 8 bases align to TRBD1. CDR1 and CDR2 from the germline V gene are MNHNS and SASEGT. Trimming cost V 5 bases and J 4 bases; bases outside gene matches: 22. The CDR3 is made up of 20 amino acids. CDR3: CASSPGPGTGHLWPNQPQHF. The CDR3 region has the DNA TGTGCCAGCAGTCCCGGTCCCGGGACAGGACATCTCTGGCCAAATCAGCCCCAGCATTTT.

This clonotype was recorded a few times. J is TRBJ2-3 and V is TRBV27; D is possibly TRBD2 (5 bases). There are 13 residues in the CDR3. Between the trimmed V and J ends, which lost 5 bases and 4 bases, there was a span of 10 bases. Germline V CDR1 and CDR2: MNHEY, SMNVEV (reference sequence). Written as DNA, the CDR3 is TGTGCCAGCAGTGTGCTACTAGCAGATACGCAGTATTTT. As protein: CASSVLLADTQYF.

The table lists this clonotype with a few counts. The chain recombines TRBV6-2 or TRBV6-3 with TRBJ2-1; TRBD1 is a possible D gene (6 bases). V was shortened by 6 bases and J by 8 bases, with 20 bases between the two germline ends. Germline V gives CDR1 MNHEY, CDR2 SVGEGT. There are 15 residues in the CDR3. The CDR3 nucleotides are TGTGCCAGCAGACCCCTACAGAAACAGGGACATGAGCAGTTCTTC. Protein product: CASRPLQKQGHEQFF.

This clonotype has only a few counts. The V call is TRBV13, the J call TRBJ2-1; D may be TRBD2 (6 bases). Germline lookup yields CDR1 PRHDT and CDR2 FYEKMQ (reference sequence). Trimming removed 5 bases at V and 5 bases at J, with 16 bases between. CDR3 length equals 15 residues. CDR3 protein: CASSSPGTVDNEQFF. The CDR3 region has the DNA TGTGCCAGCAGCAGCCCCGGGACTGTAGACAATGAGCAGTTCTTC. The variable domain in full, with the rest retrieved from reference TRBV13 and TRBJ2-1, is AAGVIQSPRHLIKEKRETATLKCYPIPRHDTVYWYQQGPGQDPQFLISFYEKMQSDKGSIPDRFSAQQFSDYHSELNMSSLELGDSALYFCASSSPGTVDNEQFFGPGTRLTVL.

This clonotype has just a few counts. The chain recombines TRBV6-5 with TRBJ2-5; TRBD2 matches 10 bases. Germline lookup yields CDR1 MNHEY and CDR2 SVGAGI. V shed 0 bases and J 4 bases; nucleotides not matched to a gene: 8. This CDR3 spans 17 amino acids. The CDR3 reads CASSYSMEASGRETQYF. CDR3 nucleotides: TGTGCCAGCAGTTACTCGATGGAGGCTAGCGGGAGAGAGACCCAGTACTTC.

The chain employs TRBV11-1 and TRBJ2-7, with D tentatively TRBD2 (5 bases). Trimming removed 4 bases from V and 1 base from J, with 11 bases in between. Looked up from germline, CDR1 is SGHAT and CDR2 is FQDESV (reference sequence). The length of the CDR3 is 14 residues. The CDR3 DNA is TGTGCCAGCAGCTCGGACGGAGGTTCCTACGAGCAGTACTTC. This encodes CASSSDGGSYEQYF.

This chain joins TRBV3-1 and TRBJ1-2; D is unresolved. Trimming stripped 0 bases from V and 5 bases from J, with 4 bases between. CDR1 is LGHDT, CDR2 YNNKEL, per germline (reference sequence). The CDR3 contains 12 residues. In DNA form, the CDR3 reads TGTGCCAGCAGCCAAGAAAGATATGGCTACACCTTC. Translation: CASSQERYGYTF.

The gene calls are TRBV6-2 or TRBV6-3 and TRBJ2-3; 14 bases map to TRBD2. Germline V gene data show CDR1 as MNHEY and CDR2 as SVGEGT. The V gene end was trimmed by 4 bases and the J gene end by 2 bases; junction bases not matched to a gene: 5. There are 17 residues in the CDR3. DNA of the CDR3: TGTGCCAGCAGTTCGGGACTAGCGGGAGCCGTCACAGATACGCAGTATTTT. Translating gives CASSSGLAGAVTDTQYF.

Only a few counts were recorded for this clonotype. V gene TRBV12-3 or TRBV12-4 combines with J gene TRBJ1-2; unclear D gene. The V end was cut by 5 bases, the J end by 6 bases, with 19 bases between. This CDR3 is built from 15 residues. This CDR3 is CASSLGRGSRDGYTF. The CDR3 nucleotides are TGTGCCAGCAGTCTAGGGAGAGGGAGTCGAGATGGCTACACCTTC.

The DNA for the CDR3 is TGCAGCGTTGTAGGCAGAACGAACACCGGGGAGCTGTTTTTT. It is translated as CSVVGRTNTGELFF. V usage is TRBV29-1 and J usage is TRBJ2-2, with no clear D. Trimming removed 4 bases from V and 0 bases from J, with 9 bases in between. Germline assignment: CDR1 SQVTM and CDR2 ANQGSEA. The CDR3 is 14 amino acids.

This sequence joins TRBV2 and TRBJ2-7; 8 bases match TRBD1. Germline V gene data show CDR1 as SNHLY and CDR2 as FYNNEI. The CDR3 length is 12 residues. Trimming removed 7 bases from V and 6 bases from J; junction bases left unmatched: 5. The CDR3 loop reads CASIGQGSEQYF. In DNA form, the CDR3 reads TGTGCCAGCATCGGACAGGGCTCCGAGCAGTACTTC.

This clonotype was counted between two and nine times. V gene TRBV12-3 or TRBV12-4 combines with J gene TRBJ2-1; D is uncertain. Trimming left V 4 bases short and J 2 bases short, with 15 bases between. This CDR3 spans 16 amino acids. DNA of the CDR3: TGTGCCAGCAGTTCCTTCCGGCACGAAGCCTACAATGAGCAGTTCTTC. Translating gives CASSSFRHEAYNEQFF.

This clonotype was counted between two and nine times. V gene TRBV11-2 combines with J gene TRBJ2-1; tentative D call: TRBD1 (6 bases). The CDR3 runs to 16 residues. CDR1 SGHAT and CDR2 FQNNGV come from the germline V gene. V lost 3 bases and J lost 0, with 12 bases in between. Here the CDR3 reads CASSLVPRGSYNEQFF. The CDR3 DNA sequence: TGTGCCAGCAGCTTGGTACCCAGGGGCTCCTACAATGAGCAGTTCTTC.

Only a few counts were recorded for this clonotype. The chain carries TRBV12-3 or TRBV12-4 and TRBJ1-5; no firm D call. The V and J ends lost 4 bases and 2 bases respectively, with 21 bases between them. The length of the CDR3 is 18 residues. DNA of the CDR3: TGTGCCAGCAGTTCCGCCCTTTGGGTTCTTATAGGCAATCAGCCCCAGCATTTT. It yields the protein CASSSALWVLIGNQPQHF.